The source of this TCR beta chain is a study of blood T cells in healthy people across ages. About this clonotype: At one end, the junction sequence differs from germline, possibly due to a read error.

The CDR3 loop spans 13 amino acids. The germline CDR1 and CDR2 sequences are DFQATT and SNEGSKA (reference sequence). A second PCR, run for about 6 to 12 cycles, used a sample-barcoded 5' primer plus a J-beta primer mix. TCRdb re-derived calls from the 5' RACE reads in MiXCR, one entry per CDR3 protein. This sample has around 710,000 distinct CDR3 sequences; around 46% occur once, and the top ten carry around a fifth. The TCR sequence derives from a woman in her sixties or seventies in good health. The rearrangement links TRBV20-1 to TRBJ1-3; D possibly corresponds to TRBD1 (5 bases). Sequenced sample: blood. CDR3 in DNA: TGCAGTGCTTGGGACGACTCTGGAAACACCGTATATTTT. This translates into CSAWDDSGNTVYF.